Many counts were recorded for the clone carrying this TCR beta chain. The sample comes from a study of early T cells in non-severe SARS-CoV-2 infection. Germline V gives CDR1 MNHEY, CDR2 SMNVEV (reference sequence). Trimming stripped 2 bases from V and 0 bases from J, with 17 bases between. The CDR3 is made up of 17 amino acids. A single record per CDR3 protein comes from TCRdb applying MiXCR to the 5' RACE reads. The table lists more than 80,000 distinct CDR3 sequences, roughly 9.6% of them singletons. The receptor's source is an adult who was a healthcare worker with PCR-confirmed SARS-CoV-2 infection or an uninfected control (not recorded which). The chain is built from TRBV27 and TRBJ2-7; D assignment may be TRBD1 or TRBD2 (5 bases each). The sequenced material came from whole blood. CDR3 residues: CASSLRSVGGSSYEQYF. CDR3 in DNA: TGTGCCAGCAGTTTAAGGTCGGTTGGGGGTAGCTCCTACGAGCAGTACTTC.